The rows below give T cell receptor beta chains drawn from one sample of a study of blood T cell repertoires in COVID-19. Repertoires were generated with immunoSEQ multiplex PCR, while TCRdb's copy carries only in-frame clones and drops some. Of some 170,000 clones in the sample, roughly 87% were seen once. Sequencing input: PBMCs or T cells enriched from blood (not recorded which). The receptors come from a human donor with acute COVID-19. The donor label of this sample is uncertain. The CDR3 runs from the conserved cysteine through the conserved F or W. The order of the fields is D gene, J gene, V gene, clone size, CDR3 protein, CDR3 DNA. A D gene is named only where the DNA matches it firmly. A clone size is listed for some rows: how often the clone was seen (once, few, many), or a class if it is expanded.

D: TRBD1
J: TRBJ1-6
V: TRBV30
size: .
CDR3: CAWNSGGMDSPLHF
DNA: TGTGCCTGGAACTCAGGGGGGATGGATTCACCCCTCCACTTT

D: TRBD1
J: TRBJ1-5
V: TRBV28
size: .
CDR3: CASSLDRDSNQPQHF
DNA: TGTGCCAGCAGTTTGGACAGGGATAGCAATCAGCCCCAGCATTTT

D: TRBD1
J: TRBJ2-7
V: TRBV4-2
size: .
CDR3: CASSQDPGQGSEQYF
DNA: TGTGCCAGCAGCCAAGATCCGGGACAGGGGTCCGAGCAGTACTTC

D: .
J: TRBJ2-5
V: TRBV6-1
size: .
CDR3: CASSEVDRETQYF
DNA: TGTGCCAGCAGTGAAGTCGACAGGGAGACCCAGTACTTC

D: .
J: TRBJ1-1
V: TRBV6-2/TRBV6-3
size: .
CDR3: CASSYWGDGNTEAFF
DNA: TGTGCCAGCAGTTACTGGGGGGATGGGAACACTGAAGCTTTCTTT

D: TRBD2
J: TRBJ2-7
V: TRBV19
size: once
CDR3: CASSLTSGTYEQYF
DNA: TGTGCCAGTAGTTTGACTAGCGGTACCTACGAGCAGTACTTC

D: .
J: TRBJ1-1
V: TRBV11-2
size: .
CDR3: CASSFQENTEAFF
DNA: TGTGCCAGCAGCTTCCAGGAGAACACTGAAGCTTTCTTT

D: .
J: TRBJ2-2
V: TRBV4-3
size: .
CDR3: CASTRDFAGTGELFF
DNA: TGCGCCAGTACCCGGGACTTCGCGGGAACCGGGGAGCTGTTTTTT

D: TRBD2
J: TRBJ2-1
V: TRBV10-3
size: .
CDR3: CATRLLAGGRNEQFF
DNA: TGTGCCACGAGACTACTAGCGGGGGGCCGAAATGAGCAGTTCTTC

D: TRBD2
J: TRBJ2-3
V: TRBV9
size: .
CDR3: CASSPRSGVGGAPDTQYF
DNA: TGTGCCAGCAGCCCCCGGTCCGGAGTCGGGGGGGCCCCAGATACGCAGTATTTT